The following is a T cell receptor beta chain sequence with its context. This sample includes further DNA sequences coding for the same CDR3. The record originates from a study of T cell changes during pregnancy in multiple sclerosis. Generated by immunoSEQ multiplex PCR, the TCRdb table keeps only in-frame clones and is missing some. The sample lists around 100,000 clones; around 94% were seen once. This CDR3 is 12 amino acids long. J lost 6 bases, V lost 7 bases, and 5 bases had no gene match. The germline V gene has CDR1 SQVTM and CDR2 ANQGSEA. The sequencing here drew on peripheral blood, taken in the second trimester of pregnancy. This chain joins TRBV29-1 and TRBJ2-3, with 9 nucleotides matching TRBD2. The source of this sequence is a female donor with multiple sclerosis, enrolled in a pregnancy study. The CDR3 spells CSAGLAGDTQYF. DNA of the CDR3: TGCAGCGCAGGGCTAGCGGGGGATACGCAGTATTTT.